Listed below are T cell receptor beta chains from one sample, sequenced in a study of cytomegalovirus exposure and HLA in healthy donors. Assay used: immunoSEQ multiplex PCR; TCRdb lists only in-frame clones, some missing. The sample lists approximately 190,000 clones; about 81% were seen once. Material: PBMCs. These TCRs come from a woman aged 18-29 years in good health and CMV-seropositive. The CDR3 runs from the conserved cysteine through the conserved F or W. The D gene is left open where the match is weak. Some rows mark clone size as missing; the rest say once, few, many or name a class of expanded clone.

d_gene: -
abundance: once
v_gene: TRBV7-9
j_gene: TRBJ2-1
CDR3nt: TGTGCCAGCAGCTTAGTAAACAGGGTCGACAATGAGCAGTTCTTC
CDR3aa: CASSLVNRVDNEQFF

d_gene: TRBD1
abundance: -
v_gene: TRBV2
j_gene: TRBJ1-5
CDR3nt: TGTGCCAGCAGCCAACAGGGGGCAAGACAGCCCCAGCATTTT
CDR3aa: CASSQQGARQPQHF

d_gene: TRBD1
abundance: -
v_gene: TRBV7-2
j_gene: TRBJ2-7
CDR3nt: TGTGCCAGCAGCCAGCGACAGGGGGGGACCTACGAGCAGTACTTC
CDR3aa: CASSQRQGGTYEQYF

d_gene: -
abundance: -
v_gene: TRBV5-1
j_gene: TRBJ1-2
CDR3nt: TGCGCCAGCAGCCAGGAGGCGGTGGGGTGGGCCTACACCTTC
CDR3aa: CASSQEAVGWAYTF

d_gene: -
abundance: -
v_gene: TRBV15
j_gene: TRBJ1-2
CDR3nt: TGTGCCACCCAGGGTCGTAGTTATGGCTACACCTTC
CDR3aa: CATQGRSYGYTF

d_gene: -
abundance: -
v_gene: TRBV7-9
j_gene: TRBJ2-3
CDR3nt: TGTGCCAGCAGCTATACGGGTGGGGCTATAGATACGCAGTATTTT
CDR3aa: CASSYTGGAIDTQYF

d_gene: -
abundance: -
v_gene: TRBV11-1
j_gene: TRBJ1-2
CDR3nt: TGTGCCAGCAGCGAGAAGGTTAATGGGCTTGGGTCCTTC
CDR3aa: CASSEKVNGLGSF

d_gene: TRBD1
abundance: -
v_gene: TRBV19
j_gene: TRBJ2-7
CDR3nt: TGTGCCAGTAGTAAGAGGACAGGGGGCTGGGAGCAGTACTTC
CDR3aa: CASSKRTGGWEQYF

d_gene: TRBD1
abundance: -
v_gene: TRBV2
j_gene: TRBJ2-5
CDR3nt: TGTGCCAGCAGTGAGGGACAGGGAGTTATAGTCAAGGAGACCCAGTACTTC
CDR3aa: CASSEGQGVIVKETQYF

d_gene: -
abundance: -
v_gene: TRBV9
j_gene: TRBJ1-6
CDR3nt: TGTGCCAGCAGCGACGACAGAAATTCACCCCTCCACTTT
CDR3aa: CASSDDRNSPLHF

d_gene: TRBD1
abundance: -
v_gene: TRBV19
j_gene: TRBJ1-1
CDR3nt: TGTGCCAGTAGTAGGGGACAGAATATGAACACTGAAGCTTTCTTT
CDR3aa: CASSRGQNMNTEAFF

d_gene: -
abundance: -
v_gene: TRBV10-1
j_gene: TRBJ1-6
CDR3nt: TGCGCCAGCAGTGAAGGCAGGGTTGATTCACCCCTCCACTTT
CDR3aa: CASSEGRVDSPLHF

d_gene: -
abundance: -
v_gene: TRBV4-2
j_gene: TRBJ1-6
CDR3nt: TGTGCCAGCAGCCAAGAGAGAGGTTCGAGTTCACCCCTCCACTTT
CDR3aa: CASSQERGSSSPLHF

d_gene: TRBD2
abundance: -
v_gene: TRBV7-2
j_gene: TRBJ2-1
CDR3nt: TGTGCCAGCAGCCCGGGACTAGCGGGGGGGGGTGAGCAGTTCTTC
CDR3aa: CASSPGLAGGGEQFF

d_gene: -
abundance: -
v_gene: TRBV28
j_gene: TRBJ1-5
CDR3nt: TGTGCCAGCAGTTCGGGAGTCTTCTCCGCAAATCAGCCCCAGCATTTT
CDR3aa: CASSSGVFSANQPQHF

d_gene: -
abundance: -
v_gene: TRBV5-1
j_gene: TRBJ2-7
CDR3nt: TGCGCCAGCAGCCAATGGGTCGGGGGTGCCTACGAGCAGTACTTC
CDR3aa: CASSQWVGGAYEQYF

d_gene: -
abundance: few
v_gene: TRBV6-5
j_gene: TRBJ2-2
CDR3nt: TGTGCCAGCAGTTACACTGGGGGGTCCGGGGAGCTGTTTTTT
CDR3aa: CASSYTGGSGELFF

d_gene: -
abundance: -
v_gene: TRBV6-5
j_gene: TRBJ1-2
CDR3nt: TGTGCCAGCAGCCCTAGGGGGGCGGGAGATGGCTACACCTTC
CDR3aa: CASSPRGAGDGYTF

d_gene: TRBD2
abundance: -
v_gene: TRBV4-1
j_gene: TRBJ2-7
CDR3nt: TGCGCCAGCAGCCAAGAAATCGGACTAGCGGGGGACTACGAGCAGTACTTC
CDR3aa: CASSQEIGLAGDYEQYF

d_gene: -
abundance: -
v_gene: TRBV5-6
j_gene: TRBJ1-1
CDR3nt: TGTGCCAGCGCCCTCCAGAGGAGAGTGGAAGCTTTCTTT
CDR3aa: CASALQRRVEAFF

d_gene: -
abundance: -
v_gene: TRBV28
j_gene: TRBJ2-7
CDR3nt: TGTGCCAGCCCCCCCCGGACGGGGTCCTACGAGCAGTACTTC
CDR3aa: CASPPRTGSYEQYF

d_gene: TRBD1
abundance: -
v_gene: TRBV6-4
j_gene: TRBJ2-3
CDR3nt: TGTGCCAGCAGTGAATCCCCCAGGGGGCTGACAGATACGCAGTATTTT
CDR3aa: CASSESPRGLTDTQYF

d_gene: TRBD2
abundance: -
v_gene: TRBV30
j_gene: TRBJ2-5
CDR3nt: TGTGCCTGGAGTGTAGGACTAGCGGGGGCTCAAGAGACCCAGTACTTC
CDR3aa: CAWSVGLAGAQETQYF